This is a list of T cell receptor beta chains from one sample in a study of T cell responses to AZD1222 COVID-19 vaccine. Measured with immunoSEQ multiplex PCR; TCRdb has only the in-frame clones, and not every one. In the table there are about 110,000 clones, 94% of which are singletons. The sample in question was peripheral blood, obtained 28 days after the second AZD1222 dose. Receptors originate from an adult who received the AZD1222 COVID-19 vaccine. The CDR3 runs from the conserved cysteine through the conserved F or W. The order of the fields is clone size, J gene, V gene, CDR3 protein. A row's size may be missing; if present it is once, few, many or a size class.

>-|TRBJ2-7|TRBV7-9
CASSLEAQGFYEQYF
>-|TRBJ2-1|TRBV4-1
CASSQGRSGASYNEQFF
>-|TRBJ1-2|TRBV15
CATSKTGPPGIAYTF
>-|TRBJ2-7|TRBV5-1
CASSIQTQTYEQYF
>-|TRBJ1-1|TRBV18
CASSESQGISTEAFF
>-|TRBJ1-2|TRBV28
CASRNDRHYGYTF
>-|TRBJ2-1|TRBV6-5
CASSISGSSYNEQFF
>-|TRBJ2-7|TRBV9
CASSVASGSNYEQYF
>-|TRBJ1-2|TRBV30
CAALISSYTF
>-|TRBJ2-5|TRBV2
CASSELQGREETQYF
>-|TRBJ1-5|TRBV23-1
CASRPLLFSRRPQHF
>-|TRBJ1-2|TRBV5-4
CASSLDSRWSYGYTF
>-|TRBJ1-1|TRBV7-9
CASSSTDPRQGRIRTEAFF
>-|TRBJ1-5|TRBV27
CASSLSGNQPQHF
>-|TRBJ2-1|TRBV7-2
CASTMTSGNYNEQFF
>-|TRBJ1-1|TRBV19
CASTLGANTEAFF
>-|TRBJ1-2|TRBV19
CASSSTGTGNYGYTF
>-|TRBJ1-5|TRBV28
CASSLPGGNQPQHF
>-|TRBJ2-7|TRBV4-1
CASSQGVRGREQYF
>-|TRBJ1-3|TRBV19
CASSMRQSSGNTIYF
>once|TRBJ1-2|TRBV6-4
CASSEGNPPGQGYGYTF
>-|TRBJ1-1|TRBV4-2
CASSLDIQNTEAFF
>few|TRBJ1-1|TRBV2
CASIRGGRNTEAFF
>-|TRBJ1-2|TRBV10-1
CACAPGLDYGYTF
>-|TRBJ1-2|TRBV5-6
CASSPDRGWANYGYTF
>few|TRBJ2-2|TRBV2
CASSETGSTGELFF
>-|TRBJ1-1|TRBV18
CASSPVDRALNTEAFF
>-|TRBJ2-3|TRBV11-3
CASSRTDFSSDTQYF
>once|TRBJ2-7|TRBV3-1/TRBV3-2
CASSQDLADPGGQYF
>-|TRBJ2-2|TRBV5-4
CASSLARGANTGELFF
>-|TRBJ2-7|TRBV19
CASTTKGDSGYEQYF
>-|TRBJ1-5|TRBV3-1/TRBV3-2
CASSQEAGGRNQPQHF
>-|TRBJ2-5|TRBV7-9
CASSLGGGGLKETQYF
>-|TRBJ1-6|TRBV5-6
CASSLGGTSSYNSPLHF
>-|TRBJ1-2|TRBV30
CAWSVGQINYGYTF
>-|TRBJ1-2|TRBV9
CASSDSLTGGSYTF
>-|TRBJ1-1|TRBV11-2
CASSFSLVDTEAFF
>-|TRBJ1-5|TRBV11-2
CASSLEGRHNQPQHF
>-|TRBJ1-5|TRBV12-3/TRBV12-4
CATTGLGQPQHF
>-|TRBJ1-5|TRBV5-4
CASSFFGQGNQPQHF
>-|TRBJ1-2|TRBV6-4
CASSDISGGLVYGYTF
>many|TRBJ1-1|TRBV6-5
CASSYSGRNTEAFF
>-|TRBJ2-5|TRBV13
CASSLRQTETQYF
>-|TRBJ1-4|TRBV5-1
CASSLTPGATNEKLFF